One T cell receptor beta chain is described in this entry. These data originate in a study of technical replicates of blood from four donors. This table comes from immunoSEQ multiplex PCR, and its TCRdb copy is limited to in-frame clones, with some not included. The data contain about 14,000 clones, around 83% of them singletons. The ends were cut back, 4 bases at V and 5 bases at J, with 15 bases in the middle. Germline CDR1 is MNHEY and CDR2 is SVGAGI. The CDR3 has 15 residues. The sequence was collected from a human donor in good health. V is TRBV6-5 and J is TRBJ2-1; D is unresolved. The sequenced sample consisted of PBMCs. CDR3 amino acids: CASSLAAHEDNEQFF. CDR3 sequence (DNA): TGTGCCAGCAGTTTGGCGGCCCACGAGGACAATGAGCAGTTCTTC.